This section outlines one TCR beta chain sequence together with its context. Germline V CDR1 and CDR2: MDHEN, SYDVKM. This CDR3 is 14 amino acids long. V lost 8 bases to trimming and J lost 3 bases, with 17 bases between them. The data are from a study of shared clonotypes between healthy human individuals. TCRdb's copy holds only in-frame clones and misses some; the assay was immunoSEQ multiplex PCR. The table records hundreds of thousands of clones, 55% to 85% of them present only once. The sequence came from a woman aged 25-40 years in good health. Material: memory CD4+ T cells sorted from blood. This sample's subset: CD45RA-negative fraction. The chain uses TRBV28 and TRBJ2-7; the D gene is possibly TRBD1 (6 bases). CDR3 sequence: CASENAGVGYEQYF. The DNA for the CDR3 is TGTGCCAGCGAGAATGCAGGGGTGGGCTACGAGCAGTACTTC.